Listed below are T cell receptor beta chains from one sample, sequenced in a study of T cells after yellow fever vaccination. Using its own MiXCR run on the 5' RACE reads, TCRdb lists one record per CDR3 protein. The sample contains just under 600,000 distinct CDR3 sequences, about 13% of which appear only once. The sample consisted of PBMCs, taken on the day of the yellow fever booster vaccination. The receptors were gathered from a man aged 25-45 years who received the YFV17D yellow fever vaccine. CDR3s include the opening cysteine and the closing phenylalanine or tryptophan. A D gene is named only where the DNA matches it firmly. Clone size is not always given. Where it is, it says once, few, many or a class for expanded clones.

V: TRBV2; size: few; J: TRBJ2-7; D: -; DNA: TGTGCCAGCAGTACGCCCGGGGTCTACGAGCAGTACTTC; CDR3: CASSTPGVYEQYF
V: TRBV24-1; size: few; J: TRBJ2-2; D: -; DNA: TGTGCCACCAGTGAGCCGGGGTCCGGGGAGCTGTTTTTT; CDR3: CATSEPGSGELFF
V: TRBV20-1; size: few; J: TRBJ2-7; D: -; DNA: TGCAGTGCCAACCGGGACTTTCACACCTACGAGCAGTACTTC; CDR3: CSANRDFHTYEQYF
V: TRBV29-1; size: few; J: TRBJ2-5; D: -; DNA: TGCAGCGTTCAAGTAGGGGAGACCCAGTACTTC; CDR3: CSVQVGETQYF
V: TRBV30; size: few; J: TRBJ1-1; D: -; DNA: TGTGCCTGGGGACAGCCCCTCGGAGCTTTCTTT; CDR3: CAWGQPLGAFF
V: TRBV30; size: -; J: TRBJ2-7; D: -; DNA: TGTGCCTGGTCCGCAGCGGGCCCCCTGGAGCAGTACTTC; CDR3: CAWSAAGPLEQYF
V: TRBV19; size: -; J: TRBJ1-1; D: TRBD1; DNA: TGTGCCAGTAGTTCACAGGGGCGGGATGTTGGGACTGAAGCTTTCTTT; CDR3: CASSSQGRDVGTEAFF
V: TRBV20-1; size: -; J: TRBJ2-4; D: -; DNA: TGCAGTGCCCGCCCAGGGGCTAAAAACATTCAGTACTTC; CDR3: CSARPGAKNIQYF
V: TRBV5-1; size: -; J: TRBJ1-2; D: -; DNA: TGCGCCAGCAGCCCACAGGCGTCGGGCTATGGCTACACCTTC; CDR3: CASSPQASGYGYTF
V: TRBV7-2; size: few; J: TRBJ2-3; D: -; DNA: TGTGCCAGCAGCTTAGTCGGAGGGGGAGGCCCCACAGATACGCAGTATTTT; CDR3: CASSLVGGGGPTDTQYF
V: TRBV29-1; size: -; J: TRBJ2-5; D: -; DNA: TGCAGCGTTGAAGTAGGGAGGGAGACCCAGTACTTC; CDR3: CSVEVGRETQYF
V: TRBV30; size: -; J: TRBJ2-3; D: TRBD1; DNA: TGTGCCTGGAGTGAAGAGACAGGGAGAAGCACAGATACGCAGTATTTT; CDR3: CAWSEETGRSTDTQYF
V: TRBV12-3/TRBV12-4; size: -; J: TRBJ2-1; D: TRBD2; DNA: TGTGCCAGCAGCCCGGGGGGGCACAATGAGCAGTTCTTC; CDR3: CASSPGGHNEQFF
V: TRBV5-4; size: -; J: TRBJ2-7; D: TRBD2; DNA: TGTGCCAGCACCCATGCGGGGGGCGACGAGCAGTACTTC; CDR3: CASTHAGGDEQYF
V: TRBV12-3/TRBV12-4; size: few; J: TRBJ2-2; D: -; DNA: TGTGCCAGCCCCAAGCCCGGGGAGCTGTTTTTT; CDR3: CASPKPGELFF
V: TRBV12-5; size: -; J: TRBJ2-7; D: -; DNA: TGTGCTAGTGGTTCCCCGGGCGGGACGACCTACGAGCAGTACTTC; CDR3: CASGSPGGTTYEQYF
V: TRBV7-3; size: few; J: TRBJ2-1; D: -; DNA: TGTGCCAGCAGCTCGTTACCAGGGAGCGATGAGCAGTTCTTC; CDR3: CASSSLPGSDEQFF
V: TRBV30; size: -; J: TRBJ1-3; D: -; DNA: TGTGCCAGCCGGGCTGCCTCTGGAAACACCATATATTTT; CDR3: CASRAASGNTIYF
V: TRBV20-1; size: few; J: TRBJ2-1; D: -; DNA: TGCAGTGCTAGAGGGCCCCGGGGCGGCAATGAGCAGTTCTTC; CDR3: CSARGPRGGNEQFF
V: TRBV12-3/TRBV12-4; size: -; J: TRBJ2-5; D: -; DNA: TGTGCCAGCAGTTTAGGAGGTACCTCATTAACCCAGTACTTC; CDR3: CASSLGGTSLTQYF
V: TRBV18; size: -; J: TRBJ2-7; D: TRBD2; DNA: TGTGCCAGCTCAGCACGGACTAGCGGGAGGACGGGCTCCTACGAGCAGTACTTC; CDR3: CASSARTSGRTGSYEQYF
V: TRBV27; size: -; J: TRBJ2-6; D: TRBD1; DNA: TGTGCCAGCAGTGTCTCGTTCGACAGGGTCCCTGTGGGGGCCAACGTCCTGACTTTC; CDR3: CASSVSFDRVPVGANVLTF
V: TRBV7-3; size: -; J: TRBJ2-2; D: TRBD1; DNA: TGTGCCAGCAGCGAGCAGGGGGCTAGAAACACCGGGGAGCTGTTTTTT; CDR3: CASSEQGARNTGELFF
V: TRBV5-5; size: few; J: TRBJ2-1; D: TRBD2; DNA: TGTGCCAGCGGCGGGGGAGACAATGAGCAGTTCTTC; CDR3: CASGGGDNEQFF
V: TRBV20-1; size: -; J: TRBJ2-7; D: TRBD2; DNA: TGCAGTGCTAATATTCAGACCGGGACTAGCAACGAGCAGTACTTC; CDR3: CSANIQTGTSNEQYF